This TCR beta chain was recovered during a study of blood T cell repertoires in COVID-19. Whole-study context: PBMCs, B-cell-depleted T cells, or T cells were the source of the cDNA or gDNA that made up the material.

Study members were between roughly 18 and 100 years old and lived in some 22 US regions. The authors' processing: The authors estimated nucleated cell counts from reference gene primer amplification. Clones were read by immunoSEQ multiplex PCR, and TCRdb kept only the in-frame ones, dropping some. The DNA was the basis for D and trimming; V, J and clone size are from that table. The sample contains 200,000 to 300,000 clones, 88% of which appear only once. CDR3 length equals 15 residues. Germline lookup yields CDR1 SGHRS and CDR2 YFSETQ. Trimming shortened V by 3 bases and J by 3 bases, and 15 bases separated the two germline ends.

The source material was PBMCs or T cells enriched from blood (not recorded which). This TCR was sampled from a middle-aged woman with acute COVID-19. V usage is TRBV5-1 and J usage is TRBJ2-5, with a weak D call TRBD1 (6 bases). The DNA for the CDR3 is TGCGCCAGCAGCTGGATGGACAGCGAGGAAGAGACCCAGTACTTC. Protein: CASSWMDSEEETQYF.